Sequencing of this T cell receptor beta chain was carried out in a study of blood T cell repertoires in COVID-19. The wider study: PBMCs, B-cell-depleted T cells, or T cells were the source of the cDNA or gDNA that made up the material.

This CDR3 has 17 amino acids. V lost 3 bases to trimming and J lost 4 bases, with 20 bases between them. Per the germline V gene, CDR1 is SGDLS and CDR2 is YYNGEE. As originally analysed: Amplified reference gene primers provided the basis for estimating nucleated cell counts. This table comes from immunoSEQ multiplex PCR, and its TCRdb copy is limited to in-frame clones, with some not included. V, J and clone size were drawn from that table, and D and trimming were deduced from the DNA. The data contain just under 150,000 clones, roughly 81% of them singletons. The sequencing input was peripheral blood. The sequence derives from a human donor with acute or convalescent COVID-19. The donor label of this sample is uncertain. The V call is TRBV9, the J call TRBJ1-3; the D is unclear. CDR3 loop: CASSAVAQRIIGNTIYF. The CDR3 nucleotides read TGTGCCAGCAGCGCCGTGGCACAGCGGATAATCGGAAACACCATATATTTT.